These 20 T cell receptor beta chains share one sample of origin, sequenced in a study of T cell changes during pregnancy in multiple sclerosis. Some clones are missing from TCRdb's copy, which holds only in-frame ones; the method was immunoSEQ multiplex PCR. The sample includes about 53,000 clones, roughly 90% of them seen just once. The sample consisted of CD8+ T cells from peripheral blood mononuclear cells, taken before pregnancy. The receptor set was obtained from a female donor with multiple sclerosis, enrolled in a pregnancy study.

The gene calls are TRBV5-1 and TRBJ1-5; the match to TRBD1 covers 10 bases. The germline CDR1 and CDR2 sequences are SGHRS and YFSETQ. After removal of 4 bases from V and 5 bases from J, the junction contained 3 bases not matched to a gene. This CDR3 comprises 14 residues. CDR3 DNA: TGCGCCAGCAGCGCCGGGACAGGGGATCAGCCCCAGCATTTT. As protein: CASSAGTGDQPQHF.

The chain recombines TRBV4-1 with TRBJ1-1; D gene ambiguous. Deletions cut 4 bases from V and 6 bases from J, with 12 bases between. Germline values: CDR1 MGHRA, CDR2 YSYEKL. The CDR3 loop spans 13 amino acids. The CDR3 spells CASSPANQAEAFF. The CDR3 coding sequence is TGCGCCAGCAGCCCCGCCAACCAGGCTGAAGCTTTCTTT.

Regarding this clone: Other DNA sequences from this sample encode an identical CDR3 as well. V usage is TRBV6-5 and J usage is TRBJ1-1, with D uncertain. CDR1 and CDR2 (germline): MNHEY, SVGAGI. The CDR3 is made up of 14 amino acids. V was trimmed by 0 bases and J by 1 base, leaving 6 bases between them. The CDR3 region is CASSYSAGNTEAFF. CDR3 bases: TGTGCCAGCAGTTACTCGGCAGGGAACACTGAAGCTTTCTTT.

The chain employs TRBV4-1 and TRBJ2-1; tentative D call: TRBD2 (5 bases). With 5 bases removed from V and 0 bases from J, the gap between germline ends came to 17 bases. From germline, CDR1 is MGHRA and CDR2 YSYEKL. The CDR3 runs 17 residues. The CDR3 is CASSGPGSRSSYNEQFF. Here the CDR3 DNA reads TGCGCCAGCAGCGGACCGGGATCGAGAAGCTCCTACAATGAGCAGTTCTTC.

This chain uses TRBV7-6 with TRBJ2-5; perhaps TRBD1 as D (6 bases). This CDR3 region has 16 residues. From germline, CDR1 is SGHVS and CDR2 FNYEAQ. V was pared by 3 bases and J by 1 base, with 15 bases between. DNA for the CDR3: TGTGCCAGCAGCTTCCTCCCCCAGGGGTCCCAAGAGACCCAGTACTTC. It yields the protein CASSFLPQGSQETQYF. Using reference TRBV7-6 and TRBJ2-5 for the parts outside the CDR3, the full variable domain is GAGVSQSPRYKVTKRGQDVALRCDPISGHVSLYWYRQALGQGPEFLTYFNYEAQQDKSGLPNDRFSAERPEGSISTLTIQRTEQRDSAMYRCASSFLPQGSQETQYFGPGTRLLVL.

Relative to its sample, this clone is medium-sized. V is TRBV4-3 and J is TRBJ1-3; the D gene is possibly TRBD1 (5 bases). CDR3 length: 18 residues. Germline V gene sequence: CDR1 LGHNA, CDR2 YSLEER. V gave up 4 bases and J gave up 4 bases, with 23 bases separating them. The CDR3 protein is CASSPNPPGELRGNTIYF. Here the CDR3 DNA reads TGCGCCAGCAGCCCTAACCCACCGGGGGAACTGCGGGGAAACACCATATATTTT.

The chain links TRBV4-3 to TRBJ1-4; D is perhaps TRBD1 (6 bases). The CDR3 length is 17 residues. The V end lost 3 bases, the J end lost 1 base, and 15 bases lay between the germline ends. Germline V gives CDR1 LGHNA, CDR2 YSLEER. The CDR3 DNA is TGCGCCAGCAGCCACCCTCCTGGGGGCAGAACTAATGAAAAACTGTTTTTT. This codes for CASSHPPGGRTNEKLFF.

CDR3 nucleotides: TGTGCCAGCAGCTTCACGGACAGGGCTTATACGCAGTATTTT. Its translation: CASSFTDRAYTQYF. The rearrangement uses TRBV13 and TRBJ2-3, with 8 positions matching TRBD1. This CDR3 contains 14 residues. V shed 3 bases and J 7 bases; nucleotides not matched to a gene: 6. Germline loops: CDR1 PRHDT, CDR2 FYEKMQ (reference sequence).

The rearrangement uses TRBV7-6 and TRBJ2-3; TRBD1 aligns across 7 bases. The CDR3 length is 15 residues. Germline V gene data show CDR1 as SGHVS and CDR2 as FNYEAQ. V gave up 5 bases and J gave up 3 bases; unmatched junction bases: 8. CDR3 nucleotides: TGTGCCAGCAGCCTACGGGACAGACCTACAGATACGCAGTATTTT. It yields the protein CASSLRDRPTDTQYF. The whole variable domain, remainder taken from reference TRBV7-6 and TRBJ2-3, is GAGVSQSPRYKVTKRGQDVALRCDPISGHVSLYWYRQALGQGPEFLTYFNYEAQQDKSGLPNDRFSAERPEGSISTLTIQRTEQRDSAMYRCASSLRDRPTDTQYFGPGTRLTVL.

This chain links TRBV15 with TRBJ2-7, with 8 nucleotides matching TRBD1. After removal of 4 bases from V and 5 bases from J, the junction contained 10 bases not matched to a gene. This CDR3 has 15 amino acids. Germline values: CDR1 LNHNV, CDR2 YYDKDF (reference sequence). The CDR3 DNA is TGTGCCACCAGCACCCTCAGGACAGGGAACGACGAGCAGTACTTC. Protein product: CATSTLRTGNDEQYF.

The chain employs TRBV5-6 and TRBJ1-5; D is perhaps TRBD1 (6 bases). CDR1 SGHDT and CDR2 YYEEEE come from the germline V gene. The CDR3 runs to 19 residues. Trimming removed 1 base at V and 0 bases at J, with 20 bases between. The CDR3 DNA is TGTGCCAGCAGCTTGTGGGGGGGGCGGGACGGAGATAGCAATCAGCCCCAGCATTTT. Its protein is CASSLWGGRDGDSNQPQHF. The full variable domain, with the rest looked up from reference TRBV5-6 and TRBJ1-5, is DAGVTQSPTHLIKTRGQQVTLRCSPKSGHDTVSWYQQALGQGPQFIFQYYEEEERQRGNFPDRFSGHQFPNYSSELNVNALLLGDSALYLCASSLWGGRDGDSNQPQHFGDGTRLSIL.

V is TRBV4-1 and J is TRBJ2-7, with D possibly being TRBD1 (5 bases). The CDR3 spans 15 residues. CDR1 and CDR2 (germline): MGHRA, YSYEKL. Trimming pared 3 bases from V and 3 bases from J, leaving 15 bases between. CDR3 nucleotide sequence: TGCGCCAGCAGCCACATTGGGGCAGGCTACTACGAGCAGTACTTC. Translating it yields CASSHIGAGYYEQYF.

This clone has more than one count but fewer than ten. The rearrangement joins TRBV6-4 to TRBJ2-3; 10 nucleotides agree with TRBD2. Germline CDR1 and CDR2: MRHNA and SNTAGT. The junction had 4 bases not matched to a gene; V was cut back by 6 bases and J by 1 base. This CDR3 contains 15 residues. This CDR3 is CASSLAGEGTDTQYF. The CDR3 DNA reads as TGTGCCAGCAGCCTAGCGGGGGAGGGCACAGATACGCAGTATTTT.

This chain joins TRBV30 and TRBJ2-6; D is unresolved. Deletions cut 4 bases from V and 0 bases from J, with 13 bases between. CDR3 length: 16 residues. Germline values: CDR1 GTSNPN, CDR2 SVGIG (reference sequence). The CDR3 DNA is TGTGCCTGGACCCCCCCCAGTATCTCTGGGGCCAACGTCCTGACTTTC. It yields the protein CAWTPPSISGANVLTF.

This clone has a single count. The rearrangement joins TRBV29-1 to TRBJ2-1; tentatively, D is TRBD2 (5 bases). This CDR3 comprises 11 residues. The germline CDR1 and CDR2 sequences are SQVTM and ANQGSEA. V lost 4 bases and J 9 bases, leaving 10 bases between the germline ends. The CDR3 DNA follows: TGCAGCGTTGTTGTAGGGAGTGAGCAGTTCTTC. This codes for CSVVVGSEQFF.

This clone has a single count. J is TRBJ1-5 and V is TRBV7-2; 10 bases agree with TRBD1. The germline CDR1 and CDR2 sequences are SGHTA and FQGNSA. V lost 5 bases and J lost 2; bases outside the gene matches: 15. The CDR3 consists of 19 residues. As DNA, the CDR3 is TGTGCCAGCAGCCGCTACGAGGGACAGGGGATTGATGGCAATCAGCCCCAGCATTTT. Its translation is CASSRYEGQGIDGNQPQHF.

This sequence joins TRBV5-6 and TRBJ2-7; 7 bases align to TRBD1. V lost 5 bases, J lost 0 bases, and 5 bases stayed unmatched. The CDR3 spans 14 residues. Germline-derived CDR1 and CDR2 are SGHDT and YYEEEE. CDR3 nucleotides: TGTGCCAGCAGGGCCGGGACAGACTCCTACGAGCAGTACTTC. Translation gives CASRAGTDSYEQYF.

The chain has TRBV2 and TRBJ2-2; 9 bases are a match to TRBD2. The CDR3 covers 17 residues. Unmatched junction bases numbered 9, after V lost 3 bases and J lost 4 bases. The germline V gene encodes CDR1 SNHLY and CDR2 FYNNEI. CDR3 nucleotides: TGTGCCAGCAGTGACAGCTTAGCGGGGGCTACCACCGGGGAGCTGTTTTTT. It is translated as CASSDSLAGATTGELFF.

The V and J genes are TRBV9 and TRBJ2-3; 7 nucleotides match TRBD1. CDR1 is SGDLS and CDR2 is YYNGEE in the germline V gene. V dropped 7 bases and J dropped 0; count of bases not matched to a gene: 11. The CDR3 is made up of 16 amino acids. CDR3 sequence reads: CASGDRDTLSTDTQYF. The CDR3 DNA follows: TGTGCCAGCGGGGACAGAGATACTCTTAGCACAGATACGCAGTATTTT.

The sample holds one count of this clone. V and J are TRBV27 and TRBJ1-2; TRBD1 matches 7 bases. The germline V gene has CDR1 MNHEY and CDR2 SMNVEV (reference sequence). The V segment lost 2 bases and the J segment 8 bases; nucleotides outside the gene matches: 14. This CDR3 has 16 residues. CDR3 sequence (DNA): TGTGCCAGCAGTTTAACGGGGTCTGGGCAGGGGGAAGGCTACACCTTC. This sequence encodes CASSLTGSGQGEGYTF.